The 5 T cell receptor beta chains in this list originate from one sample, sequenced in a study of blood T cell repertoires in COVID-19. Using immunoSEQ multiplex PCR, the repertoire was profiled, and TCRdb retains in-frame clones only, with some absent. Found here are approximately 200,000 clones, around 80% of them singletons; the top ten hold roughly 4.6%. The specimen was peripheral blood. These receptors were obtained from a woman between 55 and 75 years old who had recovered from COVID-19.

The rearrangement uses TRBV5-1 and TRBJ2-1, with 8 bases matching TRBD2. The CDR3 extends over 15 amino acids. Germline trimming cut 0 bases from V and 4 bases from J; bases unmatched to any gene: 3. Per germline, CDR1 SGHRS and CDR2 YFSETQ. The CDR3 sequence: CASSLEGGGYNEQFF. The CDR3 coding sequence is TGCGCCAGCAGCTTGGAGGGCGGGGGGTACAATGAGCAGTTCTTC.

The chain carries TRBV29-1 and TRBJ2-3, with a tentative D call TRBD2 (7 bases). Germline-derived CDR1 and CDR2 are SQVTM and ANQGSEA. The V and J ends lost 7 bases and 2 bases respectively, with 22 bases between them. The CDR3 extends over 16 amino acids. In DNA form, the CDR3 reads TGCAGCGCCTTGGGAGGGGGTAGGGCACTCACAGATACGCAGTATTTT. Protein: CSALGGGRALTDTQYF.

This chain links TRBV7-6 with TRBJ1-1; D gene unclear. Germline assignment: CDR1 SGHVS and CDR2 FNYEAQ. This CDR3 has 15 residues. Between the trimmed V and J ends, which lost 5 bases and 0 bases, there was a span of 13 bases. As DNA, the CDR3 is TGTGCCAGCAGCCCGAATACGTACATGAACACTGAAGCTTTCTTT. Translation: CASSPNTYMNTEAFF.

This clone has only one observation. The CDR3 DNA reads TGTGCCAGCAGCCCAGCGGGGGATAGCACAGATACGCAGTATTTT. Translating it yields CASSPAGDSTDTQYF. The genes are TRBV5-4 and TRBJ2-3, with 8 bases identical to TRBD2. V shed 4 bases and J 0 bases; nucleotides not matched to a gene: 4. Germline lookup yields CDR1 SGHNT and CDR2 YYREEE (reference sequence). The CDR3 has 15 amino acids.

The chain joins TRBV5-1 to TRBJ1-6; the D gene is possibly TRBD1 (5 bases). The germline V gene encodes CDR1 SGHRS and CDR2 YFSETQ. Trimming stripped 0 bases from V and 7 bases from J, with 8 bases between. This CDR3 has 14 residues. CDR3 amino acids: CASSLATANSPLHF. The CDR3 DNA reads as TGCGCCAGCAGCTTGGCGACAGCCAATTCACCCCTCCACTTT.